This passage covers 28 T cell receptor beta chains from one sample sequenced in a study of T cell clonality in common variable immunodeficiency. This table comes from immunoSEQ multiplex PCR, and its TCRdb copy is limited to in-frame clones, with some not included. There are 40,000 to 50,000 clones in the sample, none observed a single time. The source material was peripheral blood mononuclear cells. These TCRs come from a person between 18 and 75 years old in good health.

This clone has at least ten counts. Read sequence stops 3 residues before the CDR3 end, and the germline J gene provides the missing end. The chain links TRBV20-1 to TRBJ2-5, with TRBD2 as a possible D gene (7 bases). V lost 1 base and J 2 bases, leaving 20 bases between the germline ends. Germline values: CDR1 DFQATT, CDR2 SNEGSKA (reference sequence). The CDR3 spans 17 residues. The CDR3 bases that were read are TGCAGTGCTAGAGGTGGGGGGGCACTAGCGCCTCAAGAGACC. Its translation: CSARGGGALAPQET. The complete CDR3 protein is CSARGGGALAPQETQYF.

This clone was observed at least ten times. The DNA ends 3 residues before the CDR3 does, and the rest of the CDR3 is filled in from the germline J gene. The rearrangement uses TRBV6-2 or TRBV6-3 and TRBJ1-5; 9 nucleotides align to TRBD1. The CDR3 runs to 14 residues. Trimming took 6 bases from V and 6 from J; bases not matched to a gene: 6. Germline V gives CDR1 MNHEY, CDR2 SVGEGT. The sequenced CDR3 bases are TGTGCCAGCAGCCTAAGGGACAGGGCTCAGCCC. Amino acid sequence: CASSLRDRAQP. The whole CDR3 protein is CASSLRDRAQPQHF.

This clone occurred a few times. The covered CDR3 bases are TGCGCCAGCAGCTTACAGGGGGGCTCCTACAATGAG. It specifies CASSLQGGSYNE. The whole CDR3 protein reads CASSLQGGSYNEQFF. V usage is TRBV5-1 and J usage is TRBJ2-1; 8 bases are a match to TRBD1. Coverage ceases 3 residues before the CDR3 finishes, and the germline J gene fills in the end. The germline V gene encodes CDR1 SGHRS and CDR2 YFSETQ. The CDR3 runs to 15 residues. V gave up 2 bases and J gave up 0 bases; unmatched junction bases: 1.

This clone was found many times. The read ends 3 residues shy of where the CDR3 ends; the end is completed using the germline J gene. This chain links TRBV5-5 with TRBJ2-3, with TRBD2 identical over 8 bases. From germline, CDR1 is SGHKS and CDR2 YYEKEE (reference sequence). Unmatched junction bases numbered 3, after V lost 2 bases and J lost 4 bases. The CDR3 has 14 residues. The CDR3: CASSFAGGSDTQYF. CDR3 DNA, as far as it was read: TGTGCCAGCAGCTTCGCGGGAGGCTCAGATACG.

This clone was seen at least ten times. The DNA ends 3 residues before the CDR3 does, and the rest of the CDR3 is filled in from the germline J gene. This chain uses TRBV20-1 with TRBJ2-5; 14 bases match TRBD2. The CDR3 contains 15 residues. V shed 3 bases and J 5 bases; nucleotides not matched to a gene: 5. The V gene's germline CDR1 is DFQATT and CDR2 SNEGSKA (reference sequence). The CDR3 is CSASGTSGGGETQYF. The part of the CDR3 DNA that was read is TGCAGTGCTAGTGGGACTAGCGGGGGCGGGGAGACC.

This clone came up a few times. The read terminates 3 residues before the CDR3 end, so the remaining end is supplied by the germline J gene. This chain joins TRBV5-1 and TRBJ2-7; D remains ambiguous. CDR1 and CDR2 (germline): SGHRS, YFSETQ. This CDR3 comprises 16 residues. V shed 0 bases and J shed 4 bases, with 17 bases lying between them. CDR3 bases read: TGCGCCAGCAGCTTGGAGTTGGCAGACAATGGATACGAG. Amino acids: CASSLELADNGYE. The whole CDR3 sequence is CASSLELADNGYEQYF.

This clone was seen at least ten times. The sequence runs out 3 residues before the end of the CDR3; the remainder is reconstructed from the germline J gene. This chain connects TRBV20-1 to TRBJ1-2, with 7 bases aligning to TRBD1. The ends lost 5 bases at V and 4 bases at J; junction bases unmatched: 10. Germline V gives CDR1 DFQATT, CDR2 SNEGSKA (reference sequence). The CDR3 consists of 14 residues. The part of the CDR3 DNA that was read is TGCAGTGCTCAGGACAGGCTTGGATCCTATGGC. As protein: CSAQDRLGSYG. The CDR3 in full is CSAQDRLGSYGYTF.

This clone was counted many times. The read falls 3 residues short of the CDR3 end, and the missing part is taken from the germline J gene. The chain couples TRBV20-1 to TRBJ1-6; no reliable D call. There are 13 residues in the CDR3. Germline V gene sequence: CDR1 DFQATT, CDR2 SNEGSKA (reference sequence). Trimming removed 5 bases from V and 6 bases from J, with 11 bases in between. The sequenced part of the CDR3 DNA is TGCAGTGCTCAGCAGGAAGGTAATTCACCC. It yields the protein CSAQQEGNSP. The entire CDR3 protein reads CSAQQEGNSPLHF.

Many counts were recorded for this clone. The CDR3 extends 3 residues past the end of the read, so its final part is completed from the germline J gene. V is TRBV11-2 and J is TRBJ1-2; a weak D match, TRBD1 (5 bases). Germline CDR1 SGHAT, CDR2 FQNNGV. This CDR3 spans 15 amino acids. The ends were cut back, 5 bases at V and 4 bases at J, with 17 bases in the middle. The CDR3 region is CASSLGFGASYGYTF. The CDR3 DNA, read in part, is TGTGCCAGCAGCCTGGGGTTTGGGGCCAGCTATGGC.

This clone was found many times. The read finishes 3 residues shy of the CDR3 end, and the germline J gene is used to complete it. This rearrangement joins TRBV10-3 to TRBJ2-7, with D tentatively TRBD1 (6 bases). V dropped 4 bases and J dropped 0 bases, with 10 bases sitting between them. The CDR3 has 14 amino acids. Germline V gene data show CDR1 as ENHRY and CDR2 as SYGVKD. CDR3 DNA, as far as it was read: TGTGCCATCAGTGTTCAGGGGAGCTCCTACGAG. Translated, it gives CAISVQGSSYE. The CDR3 reads in full as CAISVQGSSYEQYF.

In its sample, this clone was seen many times. The read ends 3 residues early relative to the CDR3; the germline J gene fills the gap. V gene TRBV18 combines with J gene TRBJ1-2; TRBD1 might be the D (6 bases). This CDR3 is built from 17 residues. Trimming shortened V by 6 bases and J by 2 bases, and 22 bases separated the two germline ends. Germline-derived CDR1 and CDR2 are KGHSH and LQKENI. CDR3 sequence: CASSPISGAEHNYGYTF. The part of the CDR3 DNA that was read is TGTGCCAGCTCGCCTATTTCAGGGGCAGAACACAACTATGGC.

This clone was detected ten times or more. The read falls 3 residues short of the CDR3 end, and the missing part is taken from the germline J gene. The chain employs TRBV7-8 and TRBJ2-5; TRBD2 matches 8 bases. Germline CDR1 reads SGHVS; CDR2 reads FQNEAQ. The CDR3 length is 15 residues. The junction had 8 bases not matched to a gene; V was cut back by 3 bases and J by 5 bases. CDR3 bases read: TGTGCCAGCAGCTTGGCACTAGCGGTAGGCGAGACC. Translated: CASSLALAVGET. The whole CDR3 sequence is CASSLALAVGETQYF.

In this sample, this clone turned up many times. The read ends 3 residues early relative to the CDR3; the germline J gene fills the gap. The chain has TRBV5-1 and TRBJ1-2; 11 positions match TRBD1. J lost 6 bases, V lost 4 bases, and 11 bases had no gene match. Germline loops: CDR1 SGHRS, CDR2 YFSETQ. The length of the CDR3 is 16 residues. The CDR3 sequence: CASSRSPGQGDNGYTF. CDR3 bases read: TGCGCCAGCAGCCGATCTCCGGGACAGGGGGATAATGGC.

This clone was found many times. The CDR3 is cut off 3 residues early in the read; its end comes from the germline J gene. The chain carries TRBV19 and TRBJ1-5; D is undetermined. This CDR3 has 14 amino acids. The V end was cut by 1 base, the J end by 3 bases, with 7 bases between. Germline assignment: CDR1 LNHDA and CDR2 SQIVND (reference sequence). The CDR3 bases that were read are TGTGCCAGTAGTATAGTAGGGTCCAATCAGCCC. It codes for CASSIVGSNQP. The whole CDR3 region reads CASSIVGSNQPQHF.

This clone was found many times. Sequencing ends 3 residues short of the CDR3 end; the germline J gene provides the rest. Other DNA sequences in the same sample also yield this CDR3. The chain joins TRBV19 to TRBJ2-6, with D maybe TRBD2 (6 bases). Germline V lookup: CDR1 LNHDA, CDR2 SQIVND (reference sequence). Trimming took 6 bases from V and 0 from J, leaving 12 bases between them. CDR3 size: 16 residues. The CDR3 bases that were read are TGTGCCAGTAGCCGGGACTCAAGCTCTGGGGCCAACGTC. Protein: CASSRDSSSGANV. The CDR3, in full, reads CASSRDSSSGANVLTF.

This clone was seen repeatedly, ten times or more. Incomplete CDR3 DNA: TGTGCCAGCAGCTTAGCGGGTGGAGGGGAGGACACCGGGGAG. It encodes CASSLAGGGEDTGE. The full-length CDR3 reads as CASSLAGGGEDTGELFF. The V and J genes are TRBV7-8 and TRBJ2-2, with D perhaps matching TRBD2 (6 bases). The DNA ends 3 residues before the CDR3 does, and the rest of the CDR3 is filled in from the germline J gene. This CDR3 is built from 17 residues. Germline loops: CDR1 SGHVS, CDR2 FQNEAQ. V gave up 0 bases and J gave up 3 bases, with 14 bases separating them. Supplemented by reference TRBV7-8 and TRBJ2-2, the full variable domain reads GAGVSQSPRYKVAKRGQDVALRCDPISGHVSLFWYQQALGQGPEFLTYFQNEAQLDKSGLPSDRFFAERPEGSVSTLKIQRTQQEDSAVYLCASSLAGGGEDTGELFFGEGSRLTVL.

The sample holds many counts of this clone. The DNA ends 3 residues before the CDR3 does, and the rest of the CDR3 is filled in from the germline J gene. J is TRBJ1-1 and V is TRBV12-3 or TRBV12-4, with D possibly being TRBD1 (5 bases). The germline V and J ends were trimmed by 0 bases and 4 bases, with 9 bases remaining between them. The CDR3 sequence is 14 residues long. The DNA read from the CDR3 is TGTGCCAGCAGTTTAGCAAACGGGGGCACTGAA. Its translation: CASSLANGGTE. The full-length CDR3 reads as CASSLANGGTEAFF.

This clone occurred many times. Read sequence stops 3 residues before the CDR3 end, and the germline J gene provides the missing end. This sequence joins TRBV20-1 and TRBJ2-2; 8 nucleotides line up with TRBD2. The CDR3 loop spans 15 amino acids. Germline values: CDR1 DFQATT, CDR2 SNEGSKA (reference sequence). Trimming cost V 3 bases and J 1 base; bases outside gene matches: 4. CDR3 protein: CSARETSVNTGELFF. Incomplete CDR3 DNA: TGCAGTGCTAGGGAGACTAGCGTGAACACCGGGGAG.

This clone was seen repeatedly, ten times or more. Read sequence stops 3 residues before the CDR3 end, and the germline J gene provides the missing end. The chain employs TRBV7-2 and TRBJ1-1; the match to TRBD1 covers 9 bases. The CDR3 length is 15 residues. Germline-derived CDR1 and CDR2 are SGHTA and FQGNSA. The V and J ends lost 5 bases and 1 base, in that order; junction bases with no gene match: 5. Partial CDR3 DNA: TGTGCCAGCAGCCAAAACAGGGGGCGGAACACTGAA. Protein sequence: CASSQNRGRNTE. The complete CDR3 protein is CASSQNRGRNTEAFF.

This clone was detected many times. The read ends 3 residues shy of where the CDR3 ends; the end is completed using the germline J gene. The rearrangement joins TRBV19 to TRBJ1-1; D gene uncertain. V was clipped by 5 bases and J by 6 bases, with 13 bases between them. The germline V gene encodes CDR1 LNHDA and CDR2 SQIVND (reference sequence). The CDR3 covers 13 residues. The CDR3 DNA, read in part, is TGTGCCAGTAGTCGAACCAGGCAACCTGAA. It is translated as CASSRTRQPE. In full, the CDR3 reads CASSRTRQPEAFF. The full variable domain, with the rest looked up from reference TRBV19 and TRBJ1-1, is DGGITQSPKYLFRKEGQNVTLSCEQNLNHDAMYWYRQDPGQGLRLIYYSQIVNDFQKGDIAEGYSVSREKKESFPLTVTSAQKNPTAFYLCASSRTRQPEAFFGQGTRLTVV.

This clone was counted many times. The sequenced fragment ends 3 residues before the CDR3 boundary, so the rest is inferred from the germline J gene. J is TRBJ2-3 and V is TRBV2, with D perhaps TRBD1 (5 bases). The CDR3 totals 15 residues. Between the trimmed V and J ends, which lost 5 bases and 2 bases, there was a span of 14 bases. The germline V gene encodes CDR1 SNHLY and CDR2 FYNNEI. This chain's CDR3 is CASSRAGPPTDTQYF. The DNA read from the CDR3 is TGTGCCAGCAGTAGGGCAGGGCCCCCCACAGATACG.

Ten or more counts support this clone. The CDR3 extends 3 residues past the end of the read, so its final part is completed from the germline J gene. V gene TRBV5-1 combines with J gene TRBJ2-7; the D gene is possibly TRBD2 (6 bases). V lost 2 bases and J 4 bases, leaving 16 bases between the germline ends. CDR3 size: 15 residues. CDR1 and CDR2 from the germline V gene are SGHRS and YFSETQ. The CDR3: CASSFRDSGRYEQYF. The covered CDR3 bases are TGCGCCAGCAGCTTTCGGGACTCCGGACGGTACGAG.

This clone has ten or more counts. The read terminates 3 residues before the CDR3 end, so the remaining end is supplied by the germline J gene. The chain uses TRBV5-6 and TRBJ2-7; D gene unclear. Germline values: CDR1 SGHDT, CDR2 YYEEEE. Between the trimmed V and J ends, which lost 1 base and 1 base, there was a span of 6 bases. The CDR3 contains 13 residues. The part of the CDR3 DNA that was read is TGTGCCAGCAGCTTGCAGGTATCCTACGAG. It yields the protein CASSLQVSYE. Given in full, the CDR3 is CASSLQVSYEQYF.

This clone was counted at least ten times. The sequence runs out 3 residues before the end of the CDR3; the remainder is reconstructed from the germline J gene. The chain uses TRBV5-1 and TRBJ2-3; 8 bases align to TRBD2. CDR3 length: 15 amino acids. Per the germline V gene, CDR1 is SGHRS and CDR2 is YFSETQ. The ends lost 4 bases at V and 3 bases at J; junction bases unmatched: 7. The CDR3 sequence is CASSLEERETDTQYF. The sequenced part of the CDR3 DNA is TGCGCCAGCAGCCTTGAGGAGCGGGAGACAGATACG. Drawing the rest from reference TRBV5-1 and TRBJ2-3, the complete variable domain is KAGVTQTPRYLIKTRGQQVTLSCSPISGHRSVSWYQQTPGQGLQFLFEYFSETQRNKGNFPGRFSGRQFSNSRSEMNVSTLELGDSALYLCASSLEERETDTQYFGPGTRLTVL.

This clone was counted ten times or more. The CDR3 end lies 3 residues beyond the end of the read and is filled in from the germline J gene. The chain combines TRBV6-2 or TRBV6-3 with TRBJ2-7; D is unclear. CDR3 size: 15 residues. V shed 6 bases and J shed 1 base, with 16 bases lying between them. Germline values: CDR1 MNHEY, CDR2 SVGEGT. This chain's CDR3 is CASSLGWLGSYEQYF. Partial CDR3 DNA: TGTGCCAGCAGCCTCGGGTGGTTAGGATCCTACGAG.

This clone was detected ten times or more. A read error may produce the germline difference seen at one junction end. The CDR3 is cut off 3 residues early in the read; its end comes from the germline J gene. This rearrangement joins TRBV4-2 to TRBJ1-5; perhaps TRBD1 as D (6 bases). The germline CDR1 and CDR2 sequences are LGHNA and YNFKEQ. The length of the CDR3 is 15 residues. CDR3 DNA, as far as it was read: TGCGCCAGCAGCCAGGCCCGGACAGGCAATCAGCCC. It specifies CASSQARTGNQP. The CDR3, in full, reads CASSQARTGNQPQHF.

This clone was recorded many times. The sequence runs out 3 residues before the end of the CDR3; the remainder is reconstructed from the germline J gene. The gene calls are TRBV4-1 and TRBJ1-1; 10 positions match TRBD1. Trimming removed 4 bases from V and 3 bases from J; junction bases left unmatched: 8. The CDR3 is 16 amino acids. Per germline, CDR1 MGHRA and CDR2 YSYEKL. The DNA read from the CDR3 is TGCGCCAGCAGCCGAGCGACAGGGGGCAAGGACACTGAA. Translating it yields CASSRATGGKDTE. The CDR3 reads in full as CASSRATGGKDTEAFF.

Many counts were recorded for this clone. Sequencing ends 3 residues short of the CDR3 end; the germline J gene provides the rest. V is TRBV20-1 and J is TRBJ2-5, with D possibly being TRBD1 (5 bases). Germline V gives CDR1 DFQATT, CDR2 SNEGSKA (reference sequence). The CDR3 contains 13 residues. V was clipped by 4 bases and J by 1 base, with 10 bases between them. Incomplete CDR3 DNA: TGCAGTGCTAAAAAGGACACCCAAGAGACC. It codes for CSAKKDTQET. The entire CDR3 protein reads CSAKKDTQETQYF.